The 17 T cell receptor beta chains presented below share a single source sample, sequenced in a study of metastatic and nonmetastatic thyroid tumors. With MiXCR, TCRdb called clones anew from the PCR reads. The sample yields about 25,000 clones, 20% to 25% seen once. No treatment of any kind had been given to any patient before thyroid surgery. Specimen: adjacent normal tissue. All receptors come from a female donor with papillary thyroid cancer or a benign thyroid nodule (not recorded which). Some clones in this sample may be carry-over from other donors' samples.

This rearrangement joins TRBV14 to TRBJ1-1; D not certain. CDR1 SGHDN and CDR2 FVKESK come from the germline V gene. The V end lost 0 bases, the J end lost 10 bases, and 15 bases lay between the germline ends. This CDR3 has 14 residues. CDR3 in amino acids: CASSQDVVNQRAFF. The CDR3 DNA follows: TGTGCCAGCAGCCAAGACGTGGTCAACCAGAGAGCTTTCTTT.

Many counts were recorded for this clone. The chain employs TRBV20-1 and TRBJ2-1, with 9 bases that match TRBD1. This CDR3 spans 14 amino acids. V dropped 1 base and J dropped 6; count of bases not matched to a gene: 4. Per germline, CDR1 DFQATT and CDR2 SNEGSKA (reference sequence). The CDR3 DNA reads as TGCAGTGCTAGAGCCCCGGACAGGGGCAATGAGCAGTTCTTC. Translation: CSARAPDRGNEQFF.

This chain links TRBV18 with TRBJ2-1, with TRBD1 identical over 7 bases. Germline V lookup: CDR1 KGHSH, CDR2 LQKENI. The CDR3 spans 18 residues. Trimming removed 3 bases from V and 1 base from J; junction bases left unmatched: 12. Here the CDR3 reads CASSPRLTGSGSYNEQFF. DNA of the CDR3: TGTGCCAGCTCACCCCGTTTGACAGGGAGTGGATCCTACAATGAGCAGTTCTTC. Using reference TRBV18 and TRBJ2-1 for the parts outside the CDR3, the full variable domain is NAGVMQNPRHLVRRRGQEARLRCSPMKGHSHVYWYRQLPEEGLKFMVYLQKENIIDESGMPKERFSAEFPKEGPSILRIQQVVRGDSAAYFCASSPRLTGSGSYNEQFFGPGTRLTVL.

This clone appeared many times. The chain links TRBV9 to TRBJ1-6; 10 bases fit TRBD1. V dropped 0 bases and J dropped 4; count of bases not matched to a gene: 1. Per the germline V gene, CDR1 is SGDLS and CDR2 is YYNGEE. The CDR3 is 16 amino acids. The chain's CDR3 is CASSVGTGGYNSPLHF. The CDR3 bases are TGTGCCAGCAGCGTAGGGACAGGGGGATATAATTCACCCCTCCACTTT.

The sample holds many counts of this clone. This sequence joins TRBV6-1 and TRBJ2-7; 8 nucleotides line up with TRBD1. With V trimmed by 4 bases and J by 2 bases, 4 bases remained unmatched. Germline V gives CDR1 MNHNS, CDR2 SASEGT. The CDR3 has 14 amino acids. The CDR3 coding sequence is TGTGCCAGCAGTGTCGGACAGGGTCCCTACGAGCAGTACTTC. This gives the protein CASSVGQGPYEQYF.

This clone rates as medium-sized (0.01 to 0.1%). V gene TRBV19 combines with J gene TRBJ2-1, with D unclear. The CDR3 is 15 residues long. Germline V gene lookup returns CDR1 LNHDA and CDR2 SQIVND (reference sequence). Trimming took off 1 base at V and 0 bases at J, with 7 bases between the two ends. This CDR3 reads CASSIGRSSYNEQFF. Here the CDR3 DNA reads TGTGCCAGTAGTATAGGCAGATCCTCCTACAATGAGCAGTTCTTC.

This clone came up many times. This chain uses TRBV20-1 with TRBJ1-2; a weak D match, TRBD1 (6 bases). The CDR3 contains 13 residues. V lost 6 bases, J lost 4 bases, and 15 bases lay in between. CDR1 and CDR2 (germline): DFQATT, SNEGSKA (reference sequence). The CDR3 nucleotides are TGCAGTGCCCCACAGGGTTGGGGCTATGGCTACACCTTC. This translates into CSAPQGWGYGYTF.

A remark on this clone: With a much larger clone just one base away, this may be a read error. The sample has other DNA sequences that encode this CDR3 too. The chain carries TRBV18 and TRBJ2-3; the D gene is possibly TRBD1 (6 bases). V gave up 4 bases and J gave up 1 base, with 12 bases separating them. The CDR3 loop spans 15 amino acids. The germline V gene has CDR1 KGHSH and CDR2 LQKENI. CDR3 nucleotides: TGTGCCAGCTCACTGCAGGGGTCACGCACAGATACGCAGTATTTT. It codes for CASSLQGSRTDTQYF.

This clone ranks as medium-sized (0.01 to 0.1%). The rearrangement uses TRBV10-1 and TRBJ2-5, with D possibly TRBD2 on 7 matching bases. Germline assignment: CDR1 WNHNN and CDR2 SYGVQD (reference sequence). Trimming pared 5 bases from V and 4 bases from J, leaving 11 bases between. The CDR3 consists of 13 residues. The CDR3 coding sequence is TGCGCCAGCAGTCGGGGGGCAGGAGAGACCCAGTACTTC. It codes for CASSRGAGETQYF.

This clone was detected many times. The chain couples TRBV18 to TRBJ1-6; TRBD1 matches at 7 bases. In germline, CDR1 is KGHSH, CDR2 LQKENI. Trimming took 4 bases from V and 5 from J; bases not matched to a gene: 5. The CDR3 totals 15 residues. CDR3 protein: CASSRVGTDNSPLHF. Written as DNA, the CDR3 is TGTGCCAGCTCACGTGTAGGGACAGATAATTCACCCCTCCACTTT.

With regard to this clone: A much larger clone differs from this one at a single base, so this may be a read error. Other DNA sequences within the sample encode an identical CDR3. The rearrangement uses TRBV29-1 and TRBJ1-4; 9 bases map to TRBD1. V was pared by 7 bases and J by 8 bases, with 11 bases of the junction left unmatched. Germline V gene lookup returns CDR1 SQVTM and CDR2 ANQGSEA. The CDR3 consists of 14 residues. CDR3 sequence reads: CSASHRGLGEKLFF. The CDR3 coding sequence is TGCAGCGCCAGTCACAGGGGGCTCGGAGAAAAACTGTTTTTT.

This clone came up many times. The J gene is TRBJ1-3, the V gene TRBV3-1, with D hard to call. Looked up from germline, CDR1 is LGHDT and CDR2 is YNNKEL (reference sequence). The V and J ends lost 4 bases and 0 bases respectively, with 22 bases between them. The CDR3 covers 19 residues. CDR3 loop: CASSPNWLDPDSSGNTIYF. CDR3 DNA: TGTGCCAGCAGCCCAAACTGGCTGGATCCGGATTCCTCTGGAAACACCATATATTTT.

This sequence joins TRBV11-2 and TRBJ2-1; 8 bases agree with TRBD2. The CDR3 covers 18 residues. The germline CDR1 and CDR2 sequences are SGHAT and FQNNGV. Trimming cost V 1 base and J 9 bases; bases outside gene matches: 17. CDR3 region: CASSLGVVGLELGCEQFF. The CDR3, as DNA: TGTGCCAGCAGCTTAGGGGTTGTGGGACTAGAGTTGGGCTGTGAGCAGTTCTTC.

CDR3 loop: CASSLEPTGTEAFF. The CDR3 DNA reads TGTGCCAGCAGCTTAGAACCGACAGGTACTGAAGCTTTCTTT. The chain combines TRBV9 with TRBJ1-1, with D perhaps matching TRBD1 (6 bases). CDR1 and CDR2 (germline): SGDLS, YYNGEE. The length of the CDR3 is 14 residues. V was shortened by 4 bases and J by 5 bases, with 15 bases between the two germline ends. Together with reference TRBV9 and TRBJ1-1, the CDR3 gives the full variable domain: DSGVTQTPKHLITATGQRVTLRCSPRSGDLSVYWYQQSLDQGLQFLIQYYNGEERAKGNILERFSAQQFPDLHSELNLSSLELGDSALYFCASSLEPTGTEAFFGQGTRLTVV.

The table lists this clone with many counts. The chain joins TRBV18 to TRBJ2-3; D perhaps matches TRBD2 (6 bases). The germline CDR1 and CDR2 sequences are KGHSH and LQKENI. The germline V and J ends were trimmed by 3 bases and 2 bases, with 12 bases remaining between them. This CDR3 has 15 amino acids. This CDR3 reads CASSPGTGNTDTQYF. The CDR3, as DNA: TGTGCCAGCTCACCCGGGACTGGGAACACAGATACGCAGTATTTT.

Many counts were recorded for this clone. The chain joins TRBV11-3 to TRBJ1-1; D unresolved. CDR3 length: 15 residues. V lost 6 bases and J lost 1, with 15 bases in between. Germline V gene sequence: CDR1 SGHNT, CDR2 YENEEA. Written as DNA, the CDR3 is TGTGCCAGCAGTCAAACCCTACCTGCGAACACTGAAGCTTTCTTT. Protein sequence: CASSQTLPANTEAFF.

There are many counts of this clone. V is TRBV19 and J is TRBJ2-1; 7 bases align to TRBD1. The CDR3 runs 17 residues. V shed 2 bases, J shed 7 bases, and the junction held 14 bases outside the gene matches. Per the germline V gene, CDR1 is LNHDA and CDR2 is SQIVND (reference sequence). CDR3 region: CASSIPSRQGRGNEQFF. CDR3 in DNA: TGTGCCAGTAGTATACCCTCCCGACAGGGCCGGGGTAATGAGCAGTTCTTC.